This TCR beta chain is drawn from a study of shared clonotypes between healthy human individuals. Regarding the study as a whole: The represented genetic and exposure-history diversity was limited by the small number of donors. Around 5.3% of naive CD4 clonotypes were shared across four donors.

With respect to this clone: What it binds is not known.

The CDR3 consists of 13 residues. With 8 bases removed from V and 4 bases from J, the gap between germline ends came to 14 bases. Germline values: CDR1 MDHEN, CDR2 SYDVKM. The method was immunoSEQ multiplex PCR; TCRdb's version includes in-frame clones alone and lacks a portion of them. The table has approximately 1,000,000 clones, 60% to 85% seen once. Sequenced: memory CD4+ T cells from PBMCs. Subset noted: CD45RA-negative fraction. The chain employs TRBV28 and TRBJ1-1; D unclear. This TCR came from a man in his late teens or twenties in good health. Some clones in this sample may be carry-over from other donors' samples. CDR3 bases: TGTGCCAGCGGTGCGAGTGTGGGCACTGAAGCTTTCTTT. Protein product: CASGASVGTEAFF.